This T cell receptor (beta chain) was profiled in a study of cytomegalovirus exposure and HLA in healthy donors (dated by TCRdb to the late 2010s). About the investigation overall: An earlier analysis of roughly 570 of the donors reported about 280 Gb of sequence data and 95 million to 130 million unique TCR beta sequences obtained from 180 million or so T cells. Approximately 300 gigabases of sequencing data and roughly 80 million unique TCR sequences made up an early release that covered approximately 650 HLA-typed donors. Among the roughly 410 genotyped donors, around 79% belonged to the genetic ancestry cluster associated with self-reported Caucasian donors. The aim of the study was to test whether cataloging public T cell receptors could identify signatures of past pathogen exposure. The study used immunosequencing to profile the T cell repertoires of hundreds of subjects and linked those repertoires to cytomegalovirus serostatus. A separate validation cohort of 90 to 150 different subjects was used in addition to the roughly 670-subject first cohort. To predict cytomegalovirus infection status, the study brought together high-throughput TCR immunosequencing, statistical association of individual TCRs with disease status, and machine learning. To study patterns of TCR occurrence, a later analysis re-analyzed previously published TCR beta repertoires from under 750 donors and added high-resolution HLA genotyping. Rather than using new phenotypic data, the later analysis identified candidate immune exposures from TCR beta sequences and from how often those sequences occurred across donors. An earlier analysis of 587 of the donors applied high-throughput TCR beta sequencing to assess whether each TCR beta V gene segment acted as functional or pseudogenic. Donor age, sex, ethnicity and CMV serostatus were compiled alongside the repertoire data. Genome-wide SNP genotypes for about three fifths of the 666 donors were used in a later genetic analysis, which treated that subset as a discovery cohort. All discovery cohort repertoires had been generated using a single sequencing platform. HLA typing included class I and class II loci at four-digit resolution. The number of typed donors differed by locus: roughly 620-640 for A, B, C, DRB1 and DQB1; some 500 for DQA1; approximately 600 for DPA1; and approximately 450 for DPB1. A few DR-DQ haplotypes were handled as single units for association and clustering because linkage in the cohort was strong. On average, 235,054 unique TCR beta nucleotide sequences were sequenced per donor among a few hundred genotyped donors of the cohort, with roughly 20% of those sequences being non-productive. On the study overall, not on this receptor specifically: A further reported finding was that TCR beta sequences accurately predicted the HLA-A and HLA-B alleles for most subjects in the first cohort. The study gave a list of under 200 TCR beta chains associated with cytomegalovirus. Linkage disequilibrium might explain the correlated functional status among segregating V segments, but an unknown experimental factor could not be ruled out. Cytomegalovirus status was reported to be diagnosed by the classifier with high specificity and sensitivity in both the original and validation cohorts. In a later analysis, several top co-occurrence clusters were reported to appear linked to parvovirus B19, influenza, CMV and Epstein-Barr virus. A few of the identified cytomegalovirus-associated TCR beta chains were confirmed in vitro to be specific for cytomegalovirus antigens. The 87-base-pair reads could not distinguish some IMGT-functional V segments, including TRBV6-2 and TRBV6-3, so those segments were excluded. At a false discovery rate of 0.05, a later analysis linked 15,000 to 20,000 TCR beta sequences to specific HLA alleles. In a later analysis, most CMV-associated TCR beta chains were found to appear HLA-restricted, with HLA associations seemingly driven largely by CMV exposure. An association between a missense DCLRE1C variant and V-gene and J-gene trimming of TCR beta chains was found in a later genetic analysis and replicated in an independent cohort. In a later analysis, HLA-associated TCR beta chains were found to be more clonally expanded and to have lower generation probabilities than equally common non-associated chains. It was suggested by the authors that the approach could potentially be generalized to other disease states and immunological phenotypes. When HLA alleles, especially DR and DQ, strongly co-occurred, attributing TCR associations to individual alleles was difficult. In this cohort, only TCR beta chains were sequenced, and detectable features were limited by the absence of alpha or paired-chain data. CMV serostatus was the only immune exposure information available for the cohort. An earlier analysis of several hundred of the donors showed that most TCR beta V segments appeared in productive rearrangements either about 87% or about 30% of the time, which broadly matched IMGT annotations. In a later genetic analysis, fewer N-insertions in productive TCRs were reported among donors in an Asian-associated ancestry cluster than the roughly 700-donor mean. Fewer than 20 rarely observed V segments, including chromosome 9 orphons, were excluded from the earlier analysis of almost 600 of the donors because counts were too low. According to a later analysis, TCR association rates differed among HLA loci, with DRB1 alleles showing the most associated TCRs and HLA-C alleles showing the fewest. Because HLA typing was missing for some donors at each locus, association tests included only the typed subset. Sequencing depth was assumed to be roughly uniform across donors in the presence/absence analyses, though that assumption may not hold. While some public TCRs were present in many individuals, most TCR sequences turned up only very rarely across donors. A cluster of highly shared sequence variants was judged likely to be a technical artifact of the sequencing pipeline.

Remarks on this clone: Its antigen specificity is not known. Base qualities were left out, and no much larger clone turns up one base away.

In total, more than 500 healthy bone marrow donors made up the cohort. Cohort members were all nominally healthy when sampled, although unrecorded immune exposures were likely present. The donor tested CMV seronegative, placing the donor among the 350 to 400 seronegative members of the cohort. Every donor gave a peripheral blood sample, and the peripheral blood mononuclear cells from that sample were used for TCR beta sequencing. The Qiagen DNeasy Blood Extraction Kit was used to extract genomic DNA from the blood cell samples. Measured from the cysteine to the phenylalanine, the CDR3 is 12 residues long. Solely the CDR3 DNA is kept, with 36 bases framed from the first base. CDR1 GTSNPN and CDR2 SVGIG were looked up in the germline V gene (reference sequence). The V and J ends are trimmed by 2 bases and 7 bases, leaving 9 bases between them. Libraries were built with the immunoSEQ multiplex PCR assay. For the multiplex PCR, a mixture combining 60 forward primers for TCR Vbeta segments and 13 reverse primers for TCR Jbeta segments was used. The CDR3 region of rearranged TCR beta genes was amplified from genomic DNA with a multiplex PCR assay. The Illumina HiSeq System was used to sequence the amplified TCR beta libraries as 87-base-pair reads. As for the authors' bioinformatics: Across the 670 or so repertoires, a later analysis counted 60 million to 90 million unique TCR beta chains, roughly 11 million of which were shared by at least two donors. A nearest-neighbor algorithm error-corrected the raw reads and collapsed the reads into unique sequences, merging closely related sequences to remove PCR and sequencing errors. CDR3 sequences were aligned to IMGT reference sequences to assign V, D and J gene segments. For a sequence to be retained, at least a six-nucleotide match to both a V gene segment and a J gene segment was required. A rearrangement was called productive if the CDR3 had no stop codons and remained in frame with V and J, and every other rearrangement was called non-productive. Following IMGT convention, CDR3 was defined as the stretch from the second conserved V-encoded cysteine up to the conserved J-encoded phenylalanine. In an earlier analysis of approximately 590 of the donors, sequences lacking an unambiguous match to a single V gene segment were excluded. In an earlier analysis of a few hundred of the donors, V segments were called functional above 56.7% productive rearrangements and were called segregating when the between-donor standard deviation exceeded 5%. A statistical classification framework was developed to diagnose cytomegalovirus status using the catalog of TCR beta chain sequences. A later analysis assigned V and J genes by comparing TCR nucleotide sequences with IMGT/GENE-DB human TR gene sequences. The TCRdist pipeline was used in a later analysis to assign CDR3 sequences and most-parsimonious VDJ recombination scenarios. In a later analysis, each TCR beta chain was defined by its CDR3 amino acid sequence together with its V-gene family, and reads without a unique V-gene family were excluded. To address suspected cross-contamination and a sequencing artifact, a later analysis removed around 590 highly shared, low-generation-probability nucleotide sequences. In a later analysis, a clonal expansion index was calculated for each public chain from normalized within-repertoire ranks of inferred template counts. A later analysis computed generation probabilities with a VDJ recombination model fitted to out-of-frame rearrangements, and checked the results against IGoR. Hypergeometric tests were used in a later analysis to score TCR-TCR, TCR-HLA and TCR-CMV co-occurrence, with a repertoire-size bias correction applied to the TCR pairs. A later analysis estimated false discovery rates by permuting HLA or CMV assignments 20 times. In a later analysis, co-occurring TCRs were grouped with DBSCAN, and TCRdist sequence similarity was added when clustering was performed within HLA-allele-positive subsets. For co-occurrence clustering, repertoires with fewer than 30,000 or more than 120,000 public chains were excluded, along with four or five repertoires with anomalous nucleotide sharing. The table comes from immuneACCESS by way of TCRdb, which keeps in-frame sequences with V and J called. Part of the clones is missing from these tables; in studies checked, under half for an unresolved V gene and the rest for unknown reasons. That table gives V, J and clone size, and the DNA gave D and trimming. This sample lists more than 95,000 clones; over 65% were detected once. The top ten hold more than 3% of the sample.

The source of this sequence is a man aged 25 to 40 in good health and CMV-seronegative. The rearranged chain carries TRBV30 and TRBJ1-5; the D region possibly corresponds to TRBD1 (5 bases align). The sample taken for sequencing was PBMCs. The CDR3 region has the sequence CAWSTGGQPQHF. The nucleotide sequence reads as follows: TGTGCCTGGAGTACAGGTGGCCAGCCCCAGCATTTT.